This TCR beta chain was sequenced during a study of early T cells in non-severe SARS-CoV-2 infection. The study, taken as a whole, reports: Matching results from VDJdb favored anti-spike CD8 responses, leaving private and CD4 specificities undetected.

The CDR3 covers 14 residues. V trimming: 3 bases; J trimming: 3 bases; junction bases outside the gene matches: 2. Germline V gives CDR1 LNHDA, CDR2 SQIVND (reference sequence). Molecules of cDNA were individually given unique molecular identifiers that were attached to them. TCRdb redid the calling of the 5' RACE reads with MiXCR, one entry per CDR3 protein. The table lists roughly 53,000 distinct CDR3 sequences, 9% to 15% of them singletons. This clonotype was counted at least ten times. Its antigen is currently unknown. Specimen: whole blood, collected at baseline. This TCR derives from an adult who was a healthcare worker with PCR-confirmed SARS-CoV-2 infection or an uninfected control (not recorded which). The chain employs TRBV19 and TRBJ2-1; TRBD1 matches at 7 bases. The CDR3 loop reads CASSIPGGYNEQFF. The CDR3 DNA reads as TGTGCCAGTAGTATCCCAGGGGGCTACAATGAGCAGTTCTTC.